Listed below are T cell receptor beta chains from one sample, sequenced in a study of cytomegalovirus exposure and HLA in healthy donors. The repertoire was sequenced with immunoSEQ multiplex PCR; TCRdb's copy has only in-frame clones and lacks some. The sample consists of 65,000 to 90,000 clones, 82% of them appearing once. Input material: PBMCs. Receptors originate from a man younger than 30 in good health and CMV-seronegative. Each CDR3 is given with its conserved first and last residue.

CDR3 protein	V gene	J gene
CASSADRGQETQYF	TRBV2	TRBJ2-5
CASSLTDRTVEKLFF	TRBV4-3	TRBJ1-4
CASSVRGHGELFF	TRBV9	TRBJ2-2
CAISEGGGEVVYEQYF	TRBV10-3	TRBJ2-7
CASSQGQNEQYF	TRBV5-1	TRBJ2-7
CASSPPGTGYLNEQFF	TRBV18	TRBJ2-1
CASSLTRGEGAFF	TRBV7-2	TRBJ1-1
CASSSVGRGNTEAFF	TRBV28	TRBJ1-1
CAWSVRGWGTGVYEQYF	TRBV30	TRBJ2-7
CASSIGARGNEQFF	TRBV19	TRBJ2-1
CASRSDSTDTQYF	TRBV5-1	TRBJ2-3
CASSLVEYNEQFF	TRBV7-2	TRBJ2-1
CASSLYLGLENEQFF	TRBV7-3	TRBJ2-1
CASSQDQGAGANVLTF	TRBV4-3	TRBJ2-6
CASSPEVRVFNYGYTF	TRBV9	TRBJ1-2
CASSLAAGDHYEQYF	TRBV9	TRBJ2-7
CASRGPGSSGNTIYF	TRBV2	TRBJ1-3
CASSLSQGARGQYF	TRBV28	TRBJ2-7
CASSYGQGLNTGELFF	TRBV6-5	TRBJ2-2
CDSRLDRARGYNSPLHF	TRBV4-2	TRBJ1-6
CASGPGGRSPLHF	TRBV11-2	TRBJ1-6
CASSLVPEYGYTF	TRBV7-9	TRBJ1-2
CASSLEEGQLYEQYF	TRBV11-2	TRBJ2-7
CASSSSDRDEQYF	TRBV5-1	TRBJ2-7
CASSATSYEQYF	TRBV6-1	TRBJ2-7
CASSSFTEAFF	TRBV5-6	TRBJ1-1
CASRTRRGHMNTEAFF	TRBV28	TRBJ1-1
CAISESNGMNTEAFF	TRBV10-3	TRBJ1-1
CASSLVGRGTEQYF	TRBV5-1	TRBJ2-7
CASSSPPGLAGAHYEQYF	TRBV7-2	TRBJ2-7
CASPKPYQPQHF	TRBV28	TRBJ1-5
CASSRYGYTGELFF	TRBV7-6	TRBJ2-2
CASILAGGFNEQFF	TRBV28	TRBJ2-1
CASRIGDRGSTEAFF	TRBV19	TRBJ1-1
CASTVGGTGLNEQYF	TRBV6-1	TRBJ2-7
CASSQGSLNTEAFF	TRBV4-1	TRBJ1-1